This TCR beta chain is from a study of blood T cell repertoires in COVID-19 (dated by TCRdb to 2020 to 2021). For context, the study as a whole: The collaborator samples originated in the United States, Italy and Spain and spanned the acute and convalescent phases of COVID-19. The material from the prospective study consisted of cDNA or gDNA derived from T cells, B-cell-depleted T cells, or PBMCs. Where available, HLA class I and class II types were obtained from metadata supplied by the sample provider rather than from assay-based typing. Nearly every sample came with metadata listing a de-identified subject ID, COVID-19 status, age in years and sex. The dataset comprised deeply sampled blood TCRbeta repertoires from subjects exposed to, actively infected with, or recovered from COVID-19. The samples were drawn from two sources: the first 160 participants of the ongoing ImmuneRACE study, and 1,254 subjects contributed by 6 global collaborators. The repertoires were released in a freely available public database intended as a resource for research on the immune response to SARS-CoV-2. Overall results and qualifications from the work: Clinical and demographic metadata were provided uncurated, with the amount varying by source and participant.

Whole blood was collected in K2EDTA tubes by collaborating institutions according to the institutions' own protocols. For TCRbeta analysis, collaborator samples were shipped as frozen whole blood, as isolated PBMCs, or as DNA extracted from either sample type. The CDR3 measures 16 amino acids from cysteine to phenylalanine. Kept here is only the CDR3 DNA, which spans 48 bases and is read in frame from base 1. CDR1 LNHDA and CDR2 SQIVND were looked up in the germline V gene (reference sequence). From V the trimming removes 6 bases and from J it removes 5 bases, while the gene matches leave 12 bases of the junction unaccounted for. This clone turned up a few times. The antigen this receptor binds is unknown. No per-base quality is available; no much larger clone lies one base away. The immunoSEQ Assay, a bias-controlled multiplex PCR, was used to amplify TCRbeta CDR3 regions from genomic DNA. In the source study's methods: The number of nucleated cells in each sample was estimated by amplification of reference gene primers within the assay. Sequence reads were collapsed and filtered to measure the absolute abundance of every unique TCRbeta CDR3 rearrangement. Productive Simpson clonality was computed per sample as the square root of Simpson's diversity index over productive rearrangements. TCRdb carries this immuneACCESS record with in-frame sequences only. Its versions omit some clonotypes, under half of them owing to an unresolved V gene in the studies checked, with the rest unexplained. V, J and clone size reflect that table, while D and trimming were determined from the DNA. Across this sample there are about 230,000 clones, with roughly 84% seen only once. The ten largest account for 27% of the sample.

The sequence derives from a man aged 35 to 55 with acute or convalescent COVID-19. The receptor chain draws on TRBV19 and TRBJ2-5, and TRBD1 matches 10 of the central bases. Sequenced: peripheral blood. The CDR3 corresponds to CASSAPGTGDYETQYF. The nucleotide sequence is given as TGTGCCAGTAGCGCCCCCGGGACAGGGGATTACGAGACCCAGTACTTC.